The 26 T cell receptor beta chains given below trace back to one sample, sequenced in a study of Graves' ophthalmopathy and Graves' hyperthyroidism. Transcripts of RNA were the source for amplifying TCR beta CDR3 regions. First-round RT-PCR relied on HTBI primers, and a second-round multiplex PCR came next. TCRdb processed the multiplex PCR reads anew with MiXCR; each CDR3 protein has one entry. The sample gives under 350,000 distinct CDR3 sequences, 15% to 20% of which show up once; more than 9% is in the top ten. Input material: peripheral blood. All receptors derive from an adult man with Graves' ophthalmopathy.

This clonotype was detected ten times or more. The gene calls are TRBV2 and TRBJ1-5; maybe TRBD1 (5 bases). The CDR3 loop spans 16 amino acids. V dropped 6 bases and J dropped 2 bases, with 17 bases sitting between them. Per the germline V gene, CDR1 is SNHLY and CDR2 is FYNNEI. The CDR3 spells CASRDRKGAGNQPQHF. The CDR3 nucleotides are TGTGCCAGCAGGGACCGAAAAGGGGCCGGCAATCAGCCCCAGCATTTT.

The genes are TRBV19 and TRBJ2-5; D not resolved. Germline V gene lookup returns CDR1 LNHDA and CDR2 SQIVND (reference sequence). V lost 4 bases and J 7 bases, leaving 7 bases between the germline ends. The CDR3 spans 11 residues. The CDR3 sequence: CASSTPWTQYF. DNA for the CDR3: TGTGCCAGTAGTACCCCCTGGACCCAGTACTTC.

This clonotype was observed many times. The chain joins TRBV10-3 to TRBJ2-5; TRBD2 is a possible D gene (6 bases). Trimming left V 0 bases short and J 4 bases short, with 15 bases between. The CDR3 totals 16 residues. The germline V gene encodes CDR1 ENHRY and CDR2 SYGVKD. The CDR3 region has the DNA TGTGCCATCAGTGAGTCGCCGGGGGTGGGTCGAGAGACCCAGTACTTC. It yields the protein CAISESPGVGRETQYF.

CDR3: CAISVRMDRDTEAFF. In nucleotides, the CDR3 is TGTGCCATCAGTGTAAGGATGGATAGGGACACTGAAGCTTTCTTT. This rearrangement joins TRBV10-3 to TRBJ1-1; the D is unclear. The CDR3 consists of 15 residues. The germline gives CDR1 ENHRY, CDR2 SYGVKD. Trimming stripped 4 bases from V and 3 bases from J, with 15 bases between.

The chain employs TRBV6-1 and TRBJ2-5; D is possibly TRBD2 (6 bases). Germline loops: CDR1 MNHNS, CDR2 SASEGT. V shed 8 bases and J shed 5 bases, with 24 bases lying between them. CDR3 length: 16 residues. The CDR3 DNA is TGTGCCAGCGGACCGCGGGACCGCCCATTGGCCGAGACCCAGTACTTC. Encoded protein: CASGPRDRPLAETQYF.

This clonotype appeared many times. V and J are TRBV7-9 and TRBJ1-2; weak D call: TRBD1 (6 bases). V shed 3 bases and J shed 2 bases, with 10 bases lying between them. CDR1 and CDR2 (germline): SEHNR, FQNEAQ (reference sequence). CDR3 length: 14 amino acids. The chain's CDR3 is CASSFNQGNYGYTF. The CDR3 DNA reads TGTGCCAGCAGCTTCAACCAGGGGAACTATGGCTACACCTTC.

Comment on this clonotype: No conserved phenylalanine or tryptophan is present at the end of the CDR3, so a read error is the likely explanation. This chain joins TRBV6-2 or TRBV6-3 and TRBJ1-5; D remains unclear. The germline gives CDR1 MNHEY, CDR2 SVGEGT. Trimming shortened V by 7 bases and J by 0 bases, and 13 bases separated the two germline ends. CDR3 length equals 15 residues. CDR3 nucleotide sequence: TGTGCCAGCATCCCTGATGGACTTAGCAATCAGCCCCAGCATCTT. Amino acid sequence: CASIPDGLSNQPQHL.

The table lists this clonotype with many counts. J is TRBJ2-2 and V is TRBV5-1, with TRBD2 matching over 7 bases. This CDR3 has 15 residues. Germline CDR1 is SGHRS and CDR2 is YFSETQ. V shed 6 bases and J 2 bases; nucleotides not matched to a gene: 7. For the CDR3, the DNA is TGCGCCAGCACCATTGAGCGGGGTAACACCGGGGAGCTGTTTTTT. This codes for CASTIERGNTGELFF.

This clonotype was seen many times. The V gene is TRBV29-1, the J gene TRBJ1-5; D is ambiguous. This CDR3 spans 14 amino acids. The V and J ends lost 1 base and 3 bases respectively, with 10 bases between them. Germline V lookup: CDR1 SQVTM, CDR2 ANQGSEA. CDR3: CSVEAEGHNQPQHF. Written as DNA, the CDR3 is TGCAGCGTTGAAGCGGAGGGTCACAATCAGCCCCAGCATTTT.

The rearrangement joins TRBV6-1 to TRBJ1-1; TRBD1 matches at 7 bases. The CDR3 is 14 amino acids. Germline trimming cut 6 bases from V and 4 bases from J; bases unmatched to any gene: 8. Germline-derived CDR1 and CDR2 are MNHNS and SASEGT. The CDR3 reads CASSRQGQGTEAFF. The CDR3 DNA follows: TGTGCCAGCAGCCGACAGGGTCAGGGCACTGAAGCTTTCTTT.

In its sample, this clonotype was seen many times. The chain carries TRBV20-1 and TRBJ2-5; D not resolved. Trimming took 0 bases from V and 5 from J, leaving 13 bases between them. CDR1 DFQATT and CDR2 SNEGSKA come from the germline V gene (reference sequence). This CDR3 region has 14 residues. This CDR3 is CSARESTVQETQYF. The CDR3 DNA is TGCAGTGCTAGAGAATCGACGGTCCAGGAGACCCAGTACTTC.

In regard to this clonotype: Its ends do not fully match the called genes, so a read error is possible. The chain joins TRBV29-1 to TRBJ2-5, with D tentatively TRBD2 (7 bases). The CDR3 contains 12 residues. Germline loops: CDR1 SQVTM, CDR2 ANQGSEA. The DNA of the CDR3 is TGCAGTGTTGACCTTTGGGGGGGCGATCAGTACTTC. Its translation is CSVDLWGGDQYF.

This clonotype was recorded many times. This sequence joins TRBV27 and TRBJ1-2; the match to TRBD1 covers 7 bases. The CDR3 is 15 amino acids. CDR1 and CDR2 from the germline V gene are MNHEY and SMNVEV (reference sequence). With V trimmed by 6 bases and J by 2 bases, 9 bases remained unmatched. CDR3 amino acids: CASRGLGQANYGYTF. The DNA of the CDR3 is TGTGCCAGCAGGGGACTTGGACAGGCCAACTATGGCTACACCTTC.

This clonotype was seen a few times. The chain links TRBV3-1 to TRBJ2-7; TRBD1 aligns across 9 bases. This CDR3 is built from 15 residues. V shed 3 bases, J shed 5 bases, and the junction held 8 bases outside the gene matches. Germline V gene sequence: CDR1 LGHDT, CDR2 YNNKEL (reference sequence). In DNA, the CDR3 is TGTGCCAGCAGCCACTCGGACAGGGGCGCAGACGAGCAGTACTTC. Protein product: CASSHSDRGADEQYF.

This clonotype was detected ten times or more. The chain links TRBV6-2 or TRBV6-3 to TRBJ2-7, with TRBD2 matching 9 bases. Germline CDR1 MNHEY, CDR2 SVGEGT. This CDR3 is built from 14 residues. Germline trimming cut 6 bases from V and 3 bases from J; bases unmatched to any gene: 6. CDR3 region: CASREREAFYEQYF. The CDR3 bases are TGTGCCAGCAGGGAGCGGGAGGCTTTCTACGAGCAGTACTTC.

This clonotype was detected many times. The chain is built from TRBV2 and TRBJ2-2, with D perhaps matching TRBD2 (7 bases). This CDR3 has 15 residues. Trimming shortened V by 7 bases and J by 4 bases, and 16 bases separated the two germline ends. Germline assignment: CDR1 SNHLY and CDR2 FYNNEI. The CDR3 region is CASNREGGGTGELFF. Written as DNA, the CDR3 is TGTGCCAGCAACCGAGAGGGGGGGGGCACCGGGGAGCTGTTTTTT. Variable domain in full (rest from reference TRBV2 and TRBJ2-2): EPEVTQTPSHQVTQMGQEVILRCVPISNHLYFYWYRQILGQKVEFLVSFYNNEISEKSEIFDDQFSVERPDGSNFTLKIRSTKLEDSAMYFCASNREGGGTGELFFGEGSRLTVL.

This clonotype was detected many times. The genes are TRBV20-1 and TRBJ1-1, with no clear D. CDR3 length: 15 residues. CDR1 and CDR2 (germline): DFQATT, SNEGSKA (reference sequence). V was shortened by 0 bases and J by 3 bases, with 14 bases between the two germline ends. The CDR3 reads CSAREANTIHTEAFF. The CDR3 nucleotides read TGCAGTGCTAGAGAGGCAAATACGATACACACTGAAGCTTTCTTT.

The V and J genes are TRBV28 and TRBJ1-2; D gene uncertain. This CDR3 has 13 residues. With 4 bases removed from V and 5 bases from J, the gap between germline ends came to 11 bases. The germline V gene encodes CDR1 MDHEN and CDR2 SYDVKM. The CDR3 DNA is TGTGCCAGCAGTTACGCCGCGGCGTATGGCTACACCTTC. Translated, it gives CASSYAAAYGYTF.

This clonotype was counted ten times or more. The chain uses TRBV6-2 or TRBV6-3 and TRBJ1-5; tentatively, D is TRBD1 (6 bases). Germline CDR1 and CDR2: MNHEY and SVGEGT. Trimming left V 7 bases short and J 7 bases short, with 20 bases between. The CDR3 runs 15 residues. CDR3 sequence reads: CASMQGLGSRQPQHF. Here the CDR3 DNA reads TGTGCCAGCATGCAGGGGTTGGGATCTCGGCAGCCCCAGCATTTT.

The chain has TRBV27 and TRBJ2-7; D is perhaps TRBD1 or TRBD2 (5 bases each). V lost 5 bases to trimming and J lost 4 bases, with 18 bases between them. Germline V gene sequence: CDR1 MNHEY, CDR2 SMNVEV (reference sequence). The CDR3 consists of 15 residues. CDR3 sequence reads: CASSIGIGAVYEQYF. DNA for the CDR3: TGTGCCAGCAGTATCGGGATAGGGGCGGTTTACGAGCAGTACTTC.

This clonotype was seen repeatedly, ten times or more. The chain employs TRBV5-4 and TRBJ2-5; 9 bases align to TRBD2. CDR1 SGHNT and CDR2 YYREEE come from the germline V gene (reference sequence). The CDR3 loop spans 15 amino acids. The V segment lost 5 bases and the J segment 2 bases; nucleotides outside the gene matches: 7. This chain's CDR3 is CASRAAAGGQETQYF. CDR3 bases: TGTGCCAGCAGGGCTGCAGCGGGGGGACAAGAGACCCAGTACTTC.

The CDR3 sequence: CSARGVGGWDTEAFF. CDR3 in DNA: TGCAGTGCTAGAGGTGTCGGGGGGTGGGACACTGAAGCTTTCTTT. The chain employs TRBV20-1 and TRBJ1-1; TRBD1 is a possible D gene (5 bases). V was trimmed by 1 base and J by 3 bases, leaving 15 bases between them. CDR3 size: 15 residues. Germline V CDR1 and CDR2: DFQATT, SNEGSKA (reference sequence).

The sample holds many counts of this clonotype. The V gene is TRBV19, the J gene TRBJ2-7; TRBD1 agrees at 12 bases. V lost 6 bases and J lost 5; bases outside the gene matches: 8. Germline assignment: CDR1 LNHDA and CDR2 SQIVND (reference sequence). The CDR3 length is 15 residues. CDR3 loop: CASSPPGQGAHEQYF. In DNA, the CDR3 is TGTGCCAGTAGCCCACCGGGACAGGGGGCTCACGAGCAGTACTTC.

This clonotype was recorded at least ten times. The genes are TRBV6-2 or TRBV6-3 and TRBJ2-5, with 7 bases aligning to TRBD2. This CDR3 comprises 16 residues. Germline lookup yields CDR1 MNHEY and CDR2 SVGEGT. V shed 6 bases, J shed 5 bases, and the junction held 15 bases outside the gene matches. CDR3 in DNA: TGTGCCAGCAGGAATGGCGGGGGTTACGGCCGGGAGACCCAGTACTTC. This codes for CASRNGGGYGRETQYF.

This clonotype was counted ten times or more. The CDR3 DNA reads as TGTGCCAGCCGAATATCGGGACTAGCGGGGGGTGGAGAGACCCAGTACTTC. It yields the protein CASRISGLAGGGETQYF. V and J are TRBV2 and TRBJ2-5, with 15 positions matching TRBD2. Germline V lookup: CDR1 SNHLY, CDR2 FYNNEI. V shed 8 bases, J shed 4 bases, and the junction held 11 bases outside the gene matches. The CDR3 contains 17 residues.

This clonotype showed up many times. The chain carries TRBV2 and TRBJ1-2; tentatively, D is TRBD1 (5 bases). Trimming took off 3 bases at V and 3 bases at J, with 11 bases between the two ends. This CDR3 spans 14 amino acids. The germline V gene has CDR1 SNHLY and CDR2 FYNNEI. The CDR3 DNA reads as TGTGCCAGCAGTGACTGGGGGTTGGACTATGGCTACACCTTC. As protein: CASSDWGLDYGYTF. Full variable domain (remainder filled in from reference TRBV2 and TRBJ1-2): EPEVTQTPSHQVTQMGQEVILRCVPISNHLYFYWYRQILGQKVEFLVSFYNNEISEKSEIFDDQFSVERPDGSNFTLKIRSTKLEDSAMYFCASSDWGLDYGYTFGSGTRLTVV.